This T cell receptor (beta chain) was profiled in a study of blood T cell repertoires in COVID-19. V was pared by 4 bases and J by 2 bases, with 4 bases of the junction left unmatched. Germline CDR1 reads KGHSH; CDR2 reads LQKENI. The CDR3 consists of 14 residues. Some clones are missing from TCRdb's copy, which holds only in-frame ones; the method was immunoSEQ multiplex PCR. The profile shows about 130,000 clones, around 89% of them singletons. This receptor was identified in a man aged 50 or older with active or convalescent COVID-19. The chain has TRBV18 and TRBJ2-7; 8 positions agree with TRBD1. Input material: peripheral blood. CDR3 protein: CASSQGQAPYEQYF. CDR3 DNA: TGTGCCAGCTCACAGGGACAGGCCCCCTACGAGCAGTACTTC.